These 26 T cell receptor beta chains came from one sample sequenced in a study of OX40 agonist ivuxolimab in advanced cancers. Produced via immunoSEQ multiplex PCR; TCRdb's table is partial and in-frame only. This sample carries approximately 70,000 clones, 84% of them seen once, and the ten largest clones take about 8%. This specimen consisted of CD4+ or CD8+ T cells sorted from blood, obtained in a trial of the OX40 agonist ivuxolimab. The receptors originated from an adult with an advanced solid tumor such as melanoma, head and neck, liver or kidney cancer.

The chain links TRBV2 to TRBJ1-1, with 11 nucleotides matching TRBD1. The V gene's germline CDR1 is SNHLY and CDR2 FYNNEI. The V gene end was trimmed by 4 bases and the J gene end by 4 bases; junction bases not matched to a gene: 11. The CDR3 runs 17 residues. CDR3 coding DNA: TGTGCCAGCAGTGTCCACCCGGGACAGGGGGTTTTCACTGAAGCTTTCTTT. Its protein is CASSVHPGQGVFTEAFF.

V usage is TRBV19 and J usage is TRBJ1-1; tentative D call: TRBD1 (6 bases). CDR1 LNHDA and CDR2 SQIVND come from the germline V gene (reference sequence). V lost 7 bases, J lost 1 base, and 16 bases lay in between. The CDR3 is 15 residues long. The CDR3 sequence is CASNRGRVQNTEAFF. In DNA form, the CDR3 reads TGTGCCAGTAACCGGGGGCGCGTTCAGAACACTGAAGCTTTCTTT.

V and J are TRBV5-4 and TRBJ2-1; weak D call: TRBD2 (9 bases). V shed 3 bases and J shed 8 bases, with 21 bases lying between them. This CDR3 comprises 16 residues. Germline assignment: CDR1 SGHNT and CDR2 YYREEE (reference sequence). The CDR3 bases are TGTGCCAGCAGCTCCTCCGCTAGCGGGACAGGTGATGAGCAGTTCTTC. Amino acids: CASSSSASGTGDEQFF.

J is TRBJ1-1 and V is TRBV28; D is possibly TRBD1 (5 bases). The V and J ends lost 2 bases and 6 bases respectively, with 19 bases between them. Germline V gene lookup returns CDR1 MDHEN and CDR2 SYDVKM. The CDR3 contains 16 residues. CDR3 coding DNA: TGTGCCAGCAGTTTAATTTCCGGGGGAGTGAGGGCTGAAGCTTTCTTT. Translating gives CASSLISGGVRAEAFF. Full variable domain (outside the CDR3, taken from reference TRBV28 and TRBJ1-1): DVKVTQSSRYLVKRTGEKVFLECVQDMDHENMFWYRQDPGLGLRLIYFSYDVKMKEKGDIPEGYSVSREKKERFSLILESASTNQTSMYLCASSLISGGVRAEAFFGQGTRLTVV.

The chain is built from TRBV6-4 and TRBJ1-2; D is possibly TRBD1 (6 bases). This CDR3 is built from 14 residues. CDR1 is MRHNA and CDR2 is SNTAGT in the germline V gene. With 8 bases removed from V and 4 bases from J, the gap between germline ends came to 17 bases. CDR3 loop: CASSPDRLSYGYTF. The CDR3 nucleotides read TGTGCCAGCTCCCCGGACAGACTTTCCTATGGCTACACCTTC.

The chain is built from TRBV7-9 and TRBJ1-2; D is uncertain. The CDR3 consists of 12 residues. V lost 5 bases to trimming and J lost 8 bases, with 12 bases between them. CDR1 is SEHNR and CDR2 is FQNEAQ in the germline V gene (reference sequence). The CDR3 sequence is CASSVDTLGYTF. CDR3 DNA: TGTGCCAGCAGCGTTGACACCCTAGGCTACACCTTC.

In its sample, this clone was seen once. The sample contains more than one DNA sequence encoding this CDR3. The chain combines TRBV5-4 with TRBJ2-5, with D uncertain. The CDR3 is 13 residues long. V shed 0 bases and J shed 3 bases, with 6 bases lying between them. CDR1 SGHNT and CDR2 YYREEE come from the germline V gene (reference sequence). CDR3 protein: CASSLDSKETQYF. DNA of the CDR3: TGTGCCAGCAGCTTGGATTCTAAAGAGACCCAGTACTTC.

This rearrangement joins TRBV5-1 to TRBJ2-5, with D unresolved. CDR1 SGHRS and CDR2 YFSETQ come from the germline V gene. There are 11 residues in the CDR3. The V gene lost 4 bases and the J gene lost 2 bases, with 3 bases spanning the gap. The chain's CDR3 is CASSIQETQYF. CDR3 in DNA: TGCGCCAGCAGCATTCAAGAGACCCAGTACTTC.

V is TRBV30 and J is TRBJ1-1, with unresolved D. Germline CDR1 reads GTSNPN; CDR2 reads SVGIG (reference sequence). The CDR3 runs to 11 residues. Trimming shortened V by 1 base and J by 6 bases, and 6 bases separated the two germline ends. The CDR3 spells CAWSEHSEAFF. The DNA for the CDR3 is TGTGCCTGGAGTGAGCATTCTGAAGCTTTCTTT.

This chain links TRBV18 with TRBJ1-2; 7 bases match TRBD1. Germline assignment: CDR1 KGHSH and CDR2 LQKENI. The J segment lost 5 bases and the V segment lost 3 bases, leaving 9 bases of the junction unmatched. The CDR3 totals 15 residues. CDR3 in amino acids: CASSPGQNPPYGYTF. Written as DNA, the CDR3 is TGTGCCAGCTCACCGGGACAGAATCCTCCTTATGGCTACACCTTC.

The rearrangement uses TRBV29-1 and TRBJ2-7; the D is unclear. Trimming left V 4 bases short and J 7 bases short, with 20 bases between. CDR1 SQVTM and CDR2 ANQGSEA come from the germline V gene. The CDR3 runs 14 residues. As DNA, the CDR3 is TGCAGCGTTGTAGGGCCGTCATTCACTGGGGAGCAGTACTTC. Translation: CSVVGPSFTGEQYF.

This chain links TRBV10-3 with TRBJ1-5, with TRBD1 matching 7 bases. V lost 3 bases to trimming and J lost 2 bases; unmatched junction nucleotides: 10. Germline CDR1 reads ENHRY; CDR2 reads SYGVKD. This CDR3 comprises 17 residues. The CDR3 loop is CAISDSGAQGGNQPQHF. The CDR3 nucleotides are TGTGCCATCAGTGACTCGGGGGCTCAGGGGGGCAATCAGCCCCAGCATTTT.

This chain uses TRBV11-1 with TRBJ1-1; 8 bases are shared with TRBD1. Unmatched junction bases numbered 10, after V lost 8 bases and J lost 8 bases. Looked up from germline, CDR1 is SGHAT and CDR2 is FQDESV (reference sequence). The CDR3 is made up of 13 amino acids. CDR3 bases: TGTGCCAGCGGGGACAGGTCCGTGACGGAAGCTTTCTTT. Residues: CASGDRSVTEAFF.

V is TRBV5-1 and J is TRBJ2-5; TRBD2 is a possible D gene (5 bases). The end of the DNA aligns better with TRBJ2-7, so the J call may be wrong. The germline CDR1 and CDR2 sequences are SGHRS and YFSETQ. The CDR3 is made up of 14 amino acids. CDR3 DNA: TGCGCCAGCAGCTCCAGGACTGACACCTACGAGCAGTACTTC. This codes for CASSSRTDTYEQYF.

CDR3 loop: CASRVLGHSPAYEQYF. In DNA form, the CDR3 reads TGTGCCAGCAGGGTATTAGGCCACAGTCCTGCCTACGAGCAGTACTTC. The V call is TRBV2, the J call TRBJ2-7; no definite D call. CDR3 length: 16 residues. Trimming took off 6 bases at V and 2 bases at J, with 20 bases between the two ends. Germline assignment: CDR1 SNHLY and CDR2 FYNNEI.

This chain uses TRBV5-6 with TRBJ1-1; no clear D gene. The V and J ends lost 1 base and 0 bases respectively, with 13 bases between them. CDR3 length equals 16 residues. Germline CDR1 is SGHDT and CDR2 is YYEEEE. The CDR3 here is CASSLSGFRMNTEAFF. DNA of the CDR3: TGTGCCAGCAGCTTGTCTGGGTTCAGGATGAACACTGAAGCTTTCTTT.

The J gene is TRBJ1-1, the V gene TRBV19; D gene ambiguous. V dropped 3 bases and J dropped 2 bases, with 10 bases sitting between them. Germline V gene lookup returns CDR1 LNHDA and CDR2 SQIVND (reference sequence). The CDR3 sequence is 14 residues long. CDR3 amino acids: CASSIRGLNTEAFF. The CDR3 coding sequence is TGTGCCAGTAGTATCCGGGGTCTCAACACTGAAGCTTTCTTT. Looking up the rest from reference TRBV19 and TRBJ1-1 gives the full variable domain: DGGITQSPKYLFRKEGQNVTLSCEQNLNHDAMYWYRQDPGQGLRLIYYSQIVNDFQKGDIAEGYSVSREKKESFPLTVTSAQKNPTAFYLCASSIRGLNTEAFFGQGTRLTVV.

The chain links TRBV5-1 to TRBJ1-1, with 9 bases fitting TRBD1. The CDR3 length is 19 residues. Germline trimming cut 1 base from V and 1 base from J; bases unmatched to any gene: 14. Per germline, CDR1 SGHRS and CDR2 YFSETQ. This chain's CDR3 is CASSLFPPGSGQGNTEAFF. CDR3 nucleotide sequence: TGCGCCAGCAGCTTGTTCCCCCCCGGTTCGGGACAGGGGAACACTGAAGCTTTCTTT.

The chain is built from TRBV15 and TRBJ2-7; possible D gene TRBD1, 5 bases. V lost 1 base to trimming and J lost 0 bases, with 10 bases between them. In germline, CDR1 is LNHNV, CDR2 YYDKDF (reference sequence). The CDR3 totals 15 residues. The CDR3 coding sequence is TGTGCCACCAGCAGAGCAGGGTCCACCTCCTACGAGCAGTACTTC. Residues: CATSRAGSTSYEQYF.

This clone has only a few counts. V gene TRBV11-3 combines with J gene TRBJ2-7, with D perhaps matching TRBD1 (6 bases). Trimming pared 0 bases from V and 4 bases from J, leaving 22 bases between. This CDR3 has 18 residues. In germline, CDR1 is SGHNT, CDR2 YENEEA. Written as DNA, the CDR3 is TGTGCCAGCAGCTTAGAGTTTTGGCACAGGGAAGAAGCGTACGAGCAGTACTTC. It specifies CASSLEFWHREEAYEQYF.

CDR3 nucleotides: TGTGCTAGTGGCCTCGGGACAGGGTCCGGGGAGCTGTTTTTT. Its translation is CASGLGTGSGELFF. This chain connects TRBV12-5 to TRBJ2-2; 9 nucleotides line up with TRBD1. The junction had 5 bases not matched to a gene; V was cut back by 6 bases and J by 6 bases. Germline V gene data show CDR1 as LGHNT and CDR2 as FRNRAP. This CDR3 contains 14 residues.

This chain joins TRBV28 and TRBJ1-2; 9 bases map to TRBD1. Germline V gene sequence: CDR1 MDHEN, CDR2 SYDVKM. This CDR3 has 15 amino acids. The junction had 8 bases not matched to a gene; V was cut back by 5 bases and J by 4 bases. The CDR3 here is CASSEPGQGFYGYTF. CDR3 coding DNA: TGTGCCAGCAGTGAACCGGGACAGGGATTCTATGGCTACACCTTC.

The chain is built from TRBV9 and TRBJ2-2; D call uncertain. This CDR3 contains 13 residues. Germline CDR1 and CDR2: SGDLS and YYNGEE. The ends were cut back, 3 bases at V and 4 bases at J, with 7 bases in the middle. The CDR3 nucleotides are TGTGCCAGCAGCGGTACGTTCACCGGGGAGCTGTTTTTT. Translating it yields CASSGTFTGELFF.

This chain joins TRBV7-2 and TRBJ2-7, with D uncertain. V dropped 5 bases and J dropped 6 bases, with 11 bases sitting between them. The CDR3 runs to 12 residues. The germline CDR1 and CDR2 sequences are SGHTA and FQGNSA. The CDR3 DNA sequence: TGTGCCAGCAGCGTATCCTGGGGCGAGCAGTACTTC. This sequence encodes CASSVSWGEQYF.

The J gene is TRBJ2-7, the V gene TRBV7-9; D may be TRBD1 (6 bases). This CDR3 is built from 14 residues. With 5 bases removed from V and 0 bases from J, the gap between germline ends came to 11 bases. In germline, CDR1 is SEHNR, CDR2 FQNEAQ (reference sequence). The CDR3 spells CASSLGQSSYEQYF. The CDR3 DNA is TGTGCCAGCAGCCTGGGACAAAGCTCCTACGAGCAGTACTTC.

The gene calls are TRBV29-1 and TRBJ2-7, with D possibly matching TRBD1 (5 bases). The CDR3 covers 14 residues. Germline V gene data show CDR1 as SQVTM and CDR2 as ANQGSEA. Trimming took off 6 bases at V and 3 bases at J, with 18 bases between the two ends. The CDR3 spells CSVIEILDNYEQYF. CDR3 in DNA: TGCAGCGTAATTGAAATCCTGGACAACTACGAGCAGTACTTC.